This T cell receptor (beta chain) was obtained from a study of tumor-infiltrating lymphocytes in localized non-small cell lung cancer. Study-level findings and limits: Available tissue quantity limited TCR sequencing to a patient subset. Compared with uninvolved lung, tumors showed higher T cell infiltration by TCRbeta sequencing. T-cell fraction did not differ between immunotypes IM1 and IM2. Different pieces of the same tissue were used for each assay.

Germline CDR1 and CDR2: SGHRS and YFSETQ. The CDR3 totals 14 residues. Trimming stripped 0 bases from V and 7 bases from J, with 14 bases between. Profiled with immunoSEQ multiplex PCR; TCRdb holds only in-frame clones, not every one. This sample has under 8,000 clones; around 77% occur once, and the top ten carry approximately 8.8%. Note on this clone: What it binds is unknown.

The chain links TRBV5-1 to TRBJ2-7; the D gene is possibly TRBD1 (7 bases). This receptor was identified in a human donor with non-small cell lung cancer. The material sequenced was lung tumor tissue. The CDR3 nucleotides are TGCGCCAGCAGCTTGGAAGTCAGGGGGGATGAGCAGTACTTC. Its translation is CASSLEVRGDEQYF.